Listed below are T cell receptor beta chains from one sample, sequenced in a study of blood T cell repertoires in COVID-19. Assay: immunoSEQ multiplex PCR; the TCRdb copy retains only in-frame clones and omits some. This table has 200,000 or so clones, 85% to 90% appearing once. Source material: peripheral blood. The receptor source for this set is a man aged 50 to 60 with acute or convalescent COVID-19. Each CDR3 is given with its conserved first and last residue. Each record gives: J gene, V gene, D gene, clone size, CDR3 protein, CDR3 DNA. A D gene is named only where the DNA matches it firmly. Size is stated for part of the rows, as once, few or many counts, or as a class when the clone is expanded.

J: TRBJ1-2
V: TRBV7-9
D: TRBD1
size: .
CDR3: CASSLDRVTGYTF
DNA: TGTGCCAGCAGCCTCGACAGGGTGACAGGCTACACCTTC

J: TRBJ2-5
V: TRBV18
D: TRBD2
size: .
CDR3: CASSPALAEETQYF
DNA: TGTGCCAGCTCACCGGCACTAGCGGAAGAGACCCAGTACTTC

J: TRBJ1-5
V: TRBV6-5
D: TRBD1
size: .
CDR3: CASRQGSQPQHF
DNA: TGTGCCAGCCGACAGGGGAGTCAGCCCCAGCATTTT

J: TRBJ2-3
V: TRBV6-5
D: .
size: .
CDR3: CASRHESRGDTQYF
DNA: TGTGCCAGCAGACACGAATCCAGGGGAGATACGCAGTATTTT

J: TRBJ2-1
V: TRBV5-1
D: .
size: .
CDR3: CASTLPWPYNEQFF
DNA: TGCGCCAGCACCCTCCCTTGGCCCTACAATGAGCAGTTCTTC

J: TRBJ1-2
V: TRBV7-2
D: TRBD1
size: .
CDR3: CASSLDRVHGYTF
DNA: TGTGCCAGCAGCTTGGACAGGGTCCATGGCTACACCTTC

J: TRBJ2-1
V: TRBV11-2
D: .
size: .
CDR3: CASSLASGNEQFF
DNA: TGTGCCAGCAGCTTAGCCAGTGGCAATGAGCAGTTCTTC

J: TRBJ1-2
V: TRBV27
D: .
size: .
CDR3: CASSPWGDAYGYTF
DNA: TGTGCCAGCAGCCCCTGGGGGGACGCCTATGGCTACACCTTC

J: TRBJ2-5
V: TRBV27
D: .
size: few
CDR3: CASSFLFQETQYF
DNA: TGTGCCAGCAGTTTCCTGTTCCAAGAGACCCAGTACTTC

J: TRBJ1-4
V: TRBV19
D: .
size: few
CDR3: CASSHQGGTNEKLFF
DNA: TGTGCCAGTAGTCATCAGGGCGGCACTAATGAAAAACTGTTTTTT

J: TRBJ1-1
V: TRBV10-2
D: TRBD1
size: .
CDR3: CASRGTGGPTFF
DNA: TGCGCCAGCAGGGGGACAGGGGGCCCGACTTTCTTT

J: TRBJ1-5
V: TRBV4-1
D: .
size: once
CDR3: CASSQDGGNQPQHF
DNA: TGCGCCAGCAGCCAAGACGGGGGCAATCAGCCCCAGCATTTT

J: TRBJ1-5
V: TRBV2
D: TRBD1
size: .
CDR3: CASRSDRGDSNQPQHF
DNA: TGTGCCAGCAGGTCCGACAGGGGAGATAGCAATCAGCCCCAGCATTTT

J: TRBJ1-2
V: TRBV5-5
D: TRBD1
size: .
CDR3: CASSSEGAWIYGYTF
DNA: TGTGCCAGCAGCAGTGAGGGGGCCTGGATCTATGGCTACACCTTC

J: TRBJ1-1
V: TRBV12-3/TRBV12-4
D: .
size: few
CDR3: CASRTEWNTEAFF
DNA: TGTGCCAGCAGGACAGAATGGAACACTGAAGCTTTCTTT

J: TRBJ2-7
V: TRBV5-6
D: .
size: .
CDR3: CASSLAQGRLDEQYF
DNA: TGTGCCAGCAGCTTGGCGCAGGGTCGTCTCGACGAGCAGTACTTC

J: TRBJ2-3
V: TRBV10-3
D: .
size: .
CDR3: CAISDGGSTDTQYF
DNA: TGTGCCATCAGTGATGGGGGGAGTACAGATACGCAGTATTTT